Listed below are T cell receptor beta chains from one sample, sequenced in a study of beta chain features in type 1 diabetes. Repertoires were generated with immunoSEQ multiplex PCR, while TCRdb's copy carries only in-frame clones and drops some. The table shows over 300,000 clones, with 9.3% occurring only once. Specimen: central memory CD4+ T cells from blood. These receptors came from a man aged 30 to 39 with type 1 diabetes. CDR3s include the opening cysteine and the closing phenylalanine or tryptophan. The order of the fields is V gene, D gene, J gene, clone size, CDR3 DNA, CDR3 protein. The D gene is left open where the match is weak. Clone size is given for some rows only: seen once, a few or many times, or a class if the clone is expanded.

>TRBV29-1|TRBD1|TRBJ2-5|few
TGCAGCGTTGTAGGGACAGCGTACCAAGAGACCCAGTACTTC
CSVVGTAYQETQYF
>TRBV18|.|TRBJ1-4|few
TGTGCCAGCTCACAGGAGGTGATAGGCGAAAAACTGTTTTTT
CASSQEVIGEKLFF
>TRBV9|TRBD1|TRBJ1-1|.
TGTGCCAGCAGCACCGGACAGGGTAGAACTGAAGCTTTCTTT
CASSTGQGRTEAFF
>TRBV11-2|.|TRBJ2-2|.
TGTGCCAGCAGCTTAGTTTACGGGGAGCTGTTTTTT
CASSLVYGELFF
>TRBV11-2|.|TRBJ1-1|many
TGTGCCAGCAGCTTAGGTCAGGTGTACACTGAAGCTTTCTTT
CASSLGQVYTEAFF
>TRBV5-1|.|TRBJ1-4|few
TGCGCCAGCAGCTCCACAGGGAGCCAAAATGAAAAACTGTTTTTT
CASSSTGSQNEKLFF
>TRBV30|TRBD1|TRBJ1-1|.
TGTGCCTGGAGTGTTTCAGGGGGCTCTGAAGCTTTCTTT
CAWSVSGGSEAFF
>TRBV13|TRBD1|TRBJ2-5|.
TGTGCCAGCAGCCTGACAGGGGACCTTAAACTGACCCAGTACTTC
CASSLTGDLKLTQYF
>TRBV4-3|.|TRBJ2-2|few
TGCGCCAGCAGCCAAGATTACGGGGCAGCGGTCGGGGAGCTGTTTTTT
CASSQDYGAAVGELFF
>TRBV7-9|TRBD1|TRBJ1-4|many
TGTGCCAGCAGCACGGGACAGCGGGGTGAAAAACTGTTTTTT
CASSTGQRGEKLFF
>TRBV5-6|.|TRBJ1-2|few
TGTGCCAGCAGCTTCACAGGAGATTCTAACTATGGCTACACCTTC
CASSFTGDSNYGYTF
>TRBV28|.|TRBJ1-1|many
TGTGCCAGCAGTTTCCCCCCTGGGGTGGCGAACACTGAAGCTTTCTTT
CASSFPPGVANTEAFF
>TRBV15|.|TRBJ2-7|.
TGTGCCACCAGTAAGCACGGGTCAAGCCTGGAGCAGTACTTC
CATSKHGSSLEQYF
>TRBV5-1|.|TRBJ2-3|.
TGCGCCAGCAGCTACGGGGACACAGATACGCAGTATTTT
CASSYGDTDTQYF
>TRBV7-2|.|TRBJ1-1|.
TGTGCCAGCAGCTTAGCCCCCGGGAGTGGGTACACTGAAGCTTTCTTT
CASSLAPGSGYTEAFF
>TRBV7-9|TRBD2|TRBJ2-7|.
TGTGCCAGCAGGCCTAGCGGGGGGGCTGGAGAGCAGTACTTC
CASRPSGGAGEQYF
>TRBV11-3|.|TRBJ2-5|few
TGTGCCAGCAGCCTAGGGGGGAGCGGGGAGACCCAGTACTTC
CASSLGGSGETQYF
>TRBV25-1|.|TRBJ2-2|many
TGTGCCAGCAGTTACGGACAGCCGAACACCGGGGAGCTGTTTTTT
CASSYGQPNTGELFF
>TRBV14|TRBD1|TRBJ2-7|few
TGTGCCAGCAGCCACAGACTAACAGGGGGCTATTGGTACGAGCAGTACTTC
CASSHRLTGGYWYEQYF
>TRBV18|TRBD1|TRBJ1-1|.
TGTGCCAGCTCTAACACAGGGGCCACTGAAGCTTTCTTT
CASSNTGATEAFF
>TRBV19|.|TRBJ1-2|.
TGTGCCAGTACCCCAACAGGCCACTATGGCTACACCTTC
CASTPTGHYGYTF
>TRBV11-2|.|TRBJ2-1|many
TGTGCCAGCAGCCTTGGCCGGGACACCTACAATGAGCAGTTCTTC
CASSLGRDTYNEQFF
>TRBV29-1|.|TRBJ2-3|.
TGCAGCGTCGGACTCTCCACAGATACGCAGTATTTT
CSVGLSTDTQYF
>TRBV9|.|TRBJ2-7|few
TGTGCCAGCAGCCCCTCCCCCGGAACAGGGTCGGTGGACGAGCAGTACTTC
CASSPSPGTGSVDEQYF
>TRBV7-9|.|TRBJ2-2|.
TGTGCCAGCAGCCTTTTTCGCAAGAACACCGGGGAGCTGTTTTTT
CASSLFRKNTGELFF
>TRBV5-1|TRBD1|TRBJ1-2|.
TGCGCCAGCAGCTTTCTTTCGGAAGACAGGGTTGCTGGCTACACCTTC
CASSFLSEDRVAGYTF
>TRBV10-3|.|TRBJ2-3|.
TGTGCCACCGGGCCTCGGGCAGATACGCAGTATTTT
CATGPRADTQYF
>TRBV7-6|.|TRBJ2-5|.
TGTGCCAGCAGCTCCCGGGTCCAAGAGACCCAGTACTTC
CASSSRVQETQYF
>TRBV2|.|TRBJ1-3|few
TGTGCCAGCGGTGATTCGGCCCGCAGCTCTGGAAACACCATATATTTT
CASGDSARSSGNTIYF
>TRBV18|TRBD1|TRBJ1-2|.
TGTGCCAGCCGAACGGGACAGGGGGCGAGCGATGGCTACACCTTC
CASRTGQGASDGYTF
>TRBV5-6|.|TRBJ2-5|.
TGTGCCAGCAGCCCACAGCTGGGGAGGGAGACCCAGTACTTC
CASSPQLGRETQYF
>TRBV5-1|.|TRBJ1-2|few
TGCGCCAGCAGCTTGGACAGCGCGGATGGCTACACCTTC
CASSLDSADGYTF
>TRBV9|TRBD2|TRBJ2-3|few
TGTGCCAGCAGCCTCACGACGGGGGGGTACAATACGCAGTATTTT
CASSLTTGGYNTQYF
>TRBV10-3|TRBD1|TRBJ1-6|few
TGTGCCACCATGGGACAGGGTGGAGTTGATTCACCCCTCCACTTT
CATMGQGGVDSPLHF
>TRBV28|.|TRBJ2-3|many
TGTGCCAGCAGTTTCCTGCGACTTACGCAGTATTTT
CASSFLRLTQYF
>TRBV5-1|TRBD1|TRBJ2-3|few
TGCGCCAGCAGCATCCGGGACAGGATTAGGGATACGCAGTATTTT
CASSIRDRIRDTQYF
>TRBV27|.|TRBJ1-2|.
TGTGCCAGCAGTTTAGCAGGCGACTATGGCTACACCTTC
CASSLAGDYGYTF
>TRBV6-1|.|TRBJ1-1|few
TGTGCCAGCAGTGATTGGGGAGCCATGAACACTGAAGCTTTCTTT
CASSDWGAMNTEAFF
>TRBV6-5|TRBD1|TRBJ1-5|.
TGTGCCAGCAGTCCCCACAGGGGACGGGATCAGCCCCAGCATTTT
CASSPHRGRDQPQHF
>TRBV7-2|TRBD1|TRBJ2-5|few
TGTGCCAGCAGCCCGTGGGACAGCCAAGAGACCCAGTACTTC
CASSPWDSQETQYF